Below are 13 T cell receptor beta chains sequenced from a single sample in a study of T cells expressing NK-cell markers. TCRdb reprocessed the 5' RACE reads, with one entry per CDR3 protein and no DNA. This sample's table has 200,000 to 300,000 distinct CDR3 sequences. Sample: blood T cells: a sorted CD56 or NKG2C T cell subset, CD4+ or CD8+ T cells, or bulk PBMC T cells (not recorded which). These receptors were obtained from a woman between 18 and 70 years old in good health.

This chain uses TRBV14 with TRBJ2-2; there is no DNA to check the TCRdb D call of TRBD1. Germline values: CDR1 SGHDN, CDR2 FVKESK. The CDR3 spans 15 residues. The CDR3 reads CASSRTGKGPGELFF.

V is TRBV4-1 and J is TRBJ2-1; lacking DNA, the TRBD1 call made by TCRdb goes unchecked. Germline V gene lookup returns CDR1 MGHRA and CDR2 YSYEKL. The length of the CDR3 is 15 residues. The CDR3 loop is CASSQEPGSYNEQFF.

The chain couples TRBV12-3 or TRBV12-4 to TRBJ2-3; TCRdb proposes TRBD2, but this gene call is untestable without DNA. The length of the CDR3 is 15 residues. The CDR3 protein is CASTPGSPGTDTQYF.

The chain employs TRBV7-7 and TRBJ2-5. Per germline, CDR1 SSHAT and CDR2 FNYEAQ (reference sequence). The CDR3 spans 13 residues. The CDR3 spells CASSLVNQETQYF.

The chain is built from TRBV20-1 and TRBJ2-7; without DNA, the TCRdb call of TRBD2 cannot be checked. Germline CDR1 DFQATT, CDR2 SNEGSKA (reference sequence). This CDR3 has 15 amino acids. CDR3 loop: CSARGTSGRNYEQYF.

J is TRBJ2-7 and V is TRBV27; TCRdb's D call, TRBD1, is unchecked because there is no DNA. The CDR3 length is 16 residues. Germline CDR1 reads MNHEY; CDR2 reads SMNVEV (reference sequence). The CDR3 reads CASSSPRGPGPYEQYF.

The genes are TRBV20-1 and TRBJ1-2; there is no DNA to check the TCRdb D call of TRBD1. This CDR3 spans 11 amino acids. Germline V gene sequence: CDR1 DFQATT, CDR2 SNEGSKA (reference sequence). Here the CDR3 reads CSGRTGGGYTF.

V usage is TRBV14 and J usage is TRBJ1-2. CDR3 length: 15 amino acids. Germline-derived CDR1 and CDR2 are SGHDN and FVKESK. CDR3 residues: CASSQVGGSLYGYTF.

The gene calls are TRBV11-2 and TRBJ2-3; the D call from TCRdb, TRBD1, cannot be confirmed without DNA. The CDR3 runs 18 residues. CDR1 is SGHAT and CDR2 is FQNNGV in the germline V gene. The CDR3 sequence is CASSPLLGLSPTSDTQYF.

The chain uses TRBV9 and TRBJ2-1; TCRdb lists TRBD2, though no DNA is available to test this call. The CDR3 has 14 residues. In germline, CDR1 is SGDLS, CDR2 YYNGEE. The chain's CDR3 is CASSVDSGRNEQFF.

This rearrangement joins TRBV7-2 to TRBJ1-5; the D call of TRBD1 rests on TCRdb alone, since no DNA is present to check it. The CDR3 spans 13 residues. Germline V gene sequence: CDR1 SGHTA, CDR2 FQGNSA. Here the CDR3 reads CASSSGERRPQHF.

The chain joins TRBV18 to TRBJ2-1; no DNA is available, so the TRBD1 call from TCRdb remains unchecked. Germline V CDR1 and CDR2: KGHSH, LQKENI. This CDR3 is 17 amino acids long. This CDR3 is CASSPQPSRGSGNEQFF.

The rearrangement uses TRBV20-1 and TRBJ2-5; TCRdb returns TRBD2, unconfirmable since there is no DNA. Germline loops: CDR1 DFQATT, CDR2 SNEGSKA (reference sequence). The length of the CDR3 is 14 residues. The CDR3 loop reads CSADPGLAEETQYF.